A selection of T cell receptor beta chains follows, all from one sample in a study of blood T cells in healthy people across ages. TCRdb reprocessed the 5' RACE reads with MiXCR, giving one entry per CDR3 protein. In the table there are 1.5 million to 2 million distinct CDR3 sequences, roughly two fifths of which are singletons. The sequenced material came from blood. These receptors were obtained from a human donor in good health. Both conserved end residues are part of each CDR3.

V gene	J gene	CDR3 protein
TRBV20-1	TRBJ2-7	CSARDAVGRGYEQYF
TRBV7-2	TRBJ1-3	CASSLGALSGNTIYF
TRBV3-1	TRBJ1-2	CASSRQDRGGAGYTF
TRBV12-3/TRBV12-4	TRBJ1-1	CASNQPGQGINEAFF
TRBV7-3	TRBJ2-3	CASSPGTSIADTQYF
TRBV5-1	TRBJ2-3	CASSLEGTDAQYF
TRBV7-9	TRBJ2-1	CASSLYQGGWDEQFF
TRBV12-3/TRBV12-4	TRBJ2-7	CASKRQGPYEQYF
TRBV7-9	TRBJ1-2	CASSPGAGYSVGGYTF
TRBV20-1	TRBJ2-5	CSAPPRGTAYQETQYF
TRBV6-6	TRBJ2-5	CASSYSGLRQETQYF
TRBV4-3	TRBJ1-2	CASSQARFHGYTF
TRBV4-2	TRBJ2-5	CVSSQETGGQETQYF
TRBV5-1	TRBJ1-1	CASSLFGRMNTEAFF
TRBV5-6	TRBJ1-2	CASTAVHYGYTF
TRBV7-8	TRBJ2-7	CASRTGRRNYEQYF
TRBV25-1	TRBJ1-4	CASSSDRGEVGKLFF
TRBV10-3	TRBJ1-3	CAISESQGGSGNTIYF
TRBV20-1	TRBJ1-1	CSAMRGVEAFF
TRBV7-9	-	CVSSFIAGASGEQYF
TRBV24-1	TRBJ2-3	CATAGITDTQYF
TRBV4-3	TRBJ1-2	CASSQDFRGDGGYTF
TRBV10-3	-	CATLAGEGETQYF
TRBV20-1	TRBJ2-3	CSAQAPTTERTQYF
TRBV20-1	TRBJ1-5	CSARDRVREQPQHF
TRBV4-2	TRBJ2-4	CASSQVLGGGNIQYF
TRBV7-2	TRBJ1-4	CASSQGGNGEKLFF
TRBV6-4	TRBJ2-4	CASSYSEGGGIQYF
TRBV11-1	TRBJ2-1	CASSLGTSGGHEQFF
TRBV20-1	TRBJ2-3	CSVAAGGDTGTQYF
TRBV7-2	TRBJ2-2	CASSPRTYLTGELFF
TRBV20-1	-	CSARVWGPAGGLPPYEQYF
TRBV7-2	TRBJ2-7	CASSPQLEFYEQYF
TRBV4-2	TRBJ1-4	CASSQEADRDEKLFF
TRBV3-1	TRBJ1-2	CASSQGGRQGSYGYTF
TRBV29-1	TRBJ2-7	CSVERGLEDHEQYF
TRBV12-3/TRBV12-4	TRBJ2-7	CASSFSRRDCEQYF
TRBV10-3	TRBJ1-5	CAISVGDSNQPQHF
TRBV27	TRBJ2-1	CASVQVRAGYNEQFF
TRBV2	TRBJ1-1	CASSDPYDSEAFF
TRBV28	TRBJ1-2	CASSFYRTSAYTF
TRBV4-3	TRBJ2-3	CASSQAPGLATDTQYF
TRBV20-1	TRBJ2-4	CSVPQGLVNIQYF
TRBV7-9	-	CASNDSGEGTQYF
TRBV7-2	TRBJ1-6	CASSLNAEVGSPLHF
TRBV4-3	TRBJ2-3	CASSQEWMEEQTSTDTQYF
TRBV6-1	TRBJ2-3	CASSVTAESSTDTQYF
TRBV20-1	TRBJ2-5	CSARFGRQETQYF
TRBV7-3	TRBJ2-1	CASSPWGRGGGDEQFF
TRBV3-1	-	CASSVQGSEQYF
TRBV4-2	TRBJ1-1	CASSQDRGIMNTEAFF
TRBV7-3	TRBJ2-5	CASSLGTAYQETQYF
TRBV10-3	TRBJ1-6	CAITRGGVDSPLHF
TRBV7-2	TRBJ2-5	CASSPGISIGETQYF
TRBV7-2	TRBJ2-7	CASSLAGGGTPYEQYF
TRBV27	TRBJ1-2	CASSLNFRPVYGYTF